These T cell receptor beta chains were read from a single sample in a study of CD8 T cells in Susac syndrome. One entry per CDR3 protein, called by TCRdb with MiXCR from the immunoSEQ multiplex PCR reads. Among 70,000 to 100,000 distinct CDR3 sequences, approximately 95% were seen once, and the ten largest hold around 0.32%. The sequencing sample was made of CD8+ T cells from PBMCs. All receptors derive from a human donor in good health. CDR3s include the opening cysteine and the closing phenylalanine or tryptophan. Fields, in order: CDR3 protein, J gene, V gene.

CDR3 protein: CASSLESPETQYF
J gene: TRBJ2-5
V gene: TRBV28

CDR3 protein: CASSRQGLVGNTIYF
J gene: TRBJ1-3
V gene: TRBV9

CDR3 protein: CASSGAGVTDTQYF
J gene: TRBJ2-3
V gene: TRBV9

CDR3 protein: CASSPEMNAQFF
J gene: TRBJ2-1
V gene: TRBV3-1

CDR3 protein: CASLQGAGETQYF
J gene: TRBJ2-5
V gene: TRBV25-1

CDR3 protein: CSVVTSGYEQYF
J gene: TRBJ2-7
V gene: TRBV29-1

CDR3 protein: CASTTREVPHSSYNEQFF
J gene: TRBJ2-1
V gene: TRBV12-3/TRBV12-4

CDR3 protein: CASSYDGADTDTQYF
J gene: TRBJ2-3
V gene: TRBV12-3/TRBV12-4

CDR3 protein: CSAMVNTEAFF
J gene: TRBJ1-1
V gene: TRBV20-1

CDR3 protein: CASSPRSLAGLQETQYF
J gene: TRBJ2-5
V gene: TRBV18

CDR3 protein: CASSSTGEPDTQYF
J gene: TRBJ2-3
V gene: TRBV5-1

CDR3 protein: CASSFGVRTEAFF
J gene: TRBJ1-1
V gene: TRBV27

CDR3 protein: CASSLGSGGLDTQYF
J gene: TRBJ2-3
V gene: TRBV7-2

CDR3 protein: CASSPGTSRKETQYF
J gene: TRBJ2-5
V gene: TRBV9

CDR3 protein: CAIGQFTDTQYF
J gene: TRBJ2-3
V gene: TRBV2

CDR3 protein: CSVDGQGTNYGYTF
J gene: TRBJ1-2
V gene: TRBV29-1